The source of this T cell receptor beta chain is a study of shared clonotypes between healthy human individuals. Unsorted PBMC replicate PCRs drew on about 280 ng DNA, representing approximately 31,000 T cell genomes. In the original processing: Filtering was not the same, since immunoSEQ gave junction-only sequences without quality scores. Produced via immunoSEQ multiplex PCR; TCRdb's table is partial and in-frame only. V, J and clone size were drawn from that table, and D and trimming were deduced from the DNA. The sample has around 510,000 clones; around three quarters are singletons. The CDR3 sequence is 12 residues long. Per the germline V gene, CDR1 is SQVTM and CDR2 is ANQGSEA. The V end lost 3 bases, the J end lost 4 bases, and 9 bases lay between the germline ends.

The chain couples TRBV29-1 to TRBJ2-5; D may correspond to TRBD1 or TRBD2 (5 bases each). Material for sequencing was PBMCs. This clonotype originated in a woman between 40 and 50 years old in good health. Some clones in this sample may be carry-over from other donors' samples. CDR3 residues: CSVEGVGETQYF. The CDR3 nucleotides are TGCAGCGTTGAGGGGGTCGGAGAGACCCAGTACTTC.